Presented here are 24 T cell receptor beta chains from one specimen sequenced in a study of identical twins. TCRdb reanalysed the 5' RACE reads using MiXCR and keeps one entry per CDR3 protein. Of about 100,000 distinct CDR3 sequences detected, about 6.1% appear once; the ten largest clones hold around 12%. The sample comprised memory T cells sorted from blood. The receptor source for this set is a woman aged 45 to 65 in good health.

The sample holds many counts of this clonotype. The V gene is TRBV3-1, the J gene TRBJ1-2; unclear D gene. V gave up 0 bases and J gave up 8 bases, with 10 bases separating them. CDR1 and CDR2 (germline): LGHDT, YNNKEL (reference sequence). This CDR3 spans 13 amino acids. This CDR3 reads CASSQDLAAGYTF. The CDR3 nucleotides read TGTGCCAGCAGCCAAGATTTGGCGGCGGGCTACACCTTC.

This clonotype has ten or more counts. The CDR3 DNA reads TGCGCCAGCAGCTCTACCCAGTCGGGGAACACTGAAGCTTTCTTT. Protein product: CASSSTQSGNTEAFF. The chain couples TRBV5-1 to TRBJ1-1; D is unclear. Germline V gene sequence: CDR1 SGHRS, CDR2 YFSETQ. The V and J ends lost 3 bases and 1 base respectively, with 13 bases between them. This CDR3 spans 15 amino acids.

Ten or more counts support this clonotype. This chain connects TRBV12-3 or TRBV12-4 to TRBJ2-5; TRBD2 agrees at 11 bases. The CDR3 runs 17 residues. V gave up 1 base and J gave up 4 bases; unmatched junction bases: 8. CDR3 in amino acids: CASSLVVTSGSRETQYF. DNA of the CDR3: TGTGCCAGCAGTTTAGTCGTTACTAGCGGGAGCCGAGAGACCCAGTACTTC.

This clonotype was seen many times. The V and J genes are TRBV29-1 and TRBJ2-6; the D is unclear. The ends were cut back, 5 bases at V and 0 bases at J, with 5 bases in the middle. The CDR3 is 13 amino acids. Germline CDR1 SQVTM, CDR2 ANQGSEA. The CDR3 protein is CSVSLSGANVLTF. The CDR3 DNA reads TGCAGCGTTTCACTCTCTGGGGCCAACGTCCTGACTTTC.

In the case of this clonotype: This may be a read error: a much more frequent sequence differs by one nucleotide. This sequence joins TRBV6-6 and TRBJ1-1; no reliable D call. Germline loops: CDR1 MNHNY, CDR2 SVGAGI (reference sequence). The CDR3 consists of 13 residues. The CDR3 DNA is TGTGCCAGCAGTTCTTTTGGACGGTCTGAAGCTTCCTTT. It codes for CASSSFGRSEASF.

This clonotype was seen many times. V usage is TRBV6-4 and J usage is TRBJ2-3; the D is unclear. Trimming removed 2 bases at V and 2 bases at J, with 8 bases between. There are 14 residues in the CDR3. Germline V gene data show CDR1 as MRHNA and CDR2 as SNTAGT. The chain's CDR3 is CASSDAGYTDTQYF. The CDR3, as DNA: TGTGCCAGCAGTGACGCCGGCTACACAGATACGCAGTATTTT.

This clonotype was detected a few times. The V call is TRBV2, the J call TRBJ2-3, with a weak D call TRBD2 (6 bases). The CDR3 is made up of 14 amino acids. Trimming shortened V by 10 bases and J by 1 base, and 15 bases separated the two germline ends. Germline lookup yields CDR1 SNHLY and CDR2 FYNNEI. CDR3 residues: CATTGVGGTDTQYF. The CDR3 DNA follows: TGTGCCACCACGGGAGTGGGTGGCACAGATACGCAGTATTTT.

This clonotype was recorded many times. V gene TRBV29-1 combines with J gene TRBJ2-2, with 8 bases lining up with TRBD1. The CDR3 is made up of 14 amino acids. Losses at the gene ends were 6 bases for V and 3 bases for J; bases not matched to a gene: 6. Germline CDR1 reads SQVTM; CDR2 reads ANQGSEA. Here the CDR3 DNA reads TGCAGCGTCCGGCCAGGGGGCCACACCGGGGAGCTGTTTTTT. This gives the protein CSVRPGGHTGELFF.

This clonotype was seen repeatedly, ten times or more. The chain couples TRBV9 to TRBJ2-5, with 7 bases matching TRBD2. Per germline, CDR1 SGDLS and CDR2 YYNGEE. V was pared by 0 bases and J by 7 bases, with 3 bases of the junction left unmatched. The CDR3 has 13 residues. CDR3 in DNA: TGTGCCAGCAGCGTAGGCGGGAGTGCGACCCAGTACTTC. Its translation is CASSVGGSATQYF.

This clonotype occurred many times. The CDR3 is CASSYPPGGKNEQYF. In DNA form, the CDR3 reads TGTGCCAGCAGTTACCCACCGGGGGGGAAGAACGAGCAGTACTTC. This chain links TRBV6-5 with TRBJ2-7; TRBD2 matches at 8 bases. The junction had 8 bases not matched to a gene; V was cut back by 2 bases and J by 5 bases. The germline V gene has CDR1 MNHEY and CDR2 SVGAGI. There are 15 residues in the CDR3.

The chain has TRBV24-1 and TRBJ2-6, with TRBD2 identical over 9 bases. The trim removed 0 bases at V and 2 bases at J, leaving 10 bases unmatched. In germline, CDR1 is KGHDR, CDR2 SFDVKD. This CDR3 has 20 residues. CDR3: CATSDLSSGRNRAGANVLTF. In DNA form, the CDR3 reads TGTGCCACCAGTGATTTGTCAAGCGGGAGGAATCGAGCTGGGGCCAACGTCCTGACTTTC.

The chain recombines TRBV6-6 with TRBJ1-2; 12 bases fit TRBD1. With V trimmed by 5 bases and J by 8 bases, 6 bases remained unmatched. The germline V gene encodes CDR1 MNHNY and CDR2 SVGAGI (reference sequence). The CDR3 has 14 residues. CDR3 in DNA: TGTGCCAGCAGTAAGGGACAGGGGGCGCGGGGCTACACCTTC. Translation: CASSKGQGARGYTF.

Comment on this clonotype: A read error may be the cause here, since a much bigger clone is one base away. This CDR3 reads CASSFDLSPYNEQFF. CDR3 nucleotides: TGCGCCAGCAGCTTTGATCTAAGCCCCTACAATGAGCAGTTCTTC. The rearrangement joins TRBV5-1 to TRBJ2-1; no definite D call. Germline CDR1 is SGHRS and CDR2 is YFSETQ. CDR3 size: 15 residues. V was trimmed by 2 bases and J by 2 bases, leaving 11 bases between them.

This clonotype came up a few times. This chain uses TRBV12-3 or TRBV12-4 with TRBJ1-1, with a weak D call TRBD1 (5 bases). Trimming removed 5 bases from V and 0 bases from J, with 10 bases in between. There are 14 residues in the CDR3. In nucleotides, the CDR3 is TGTGCCAGCAGTCACAGGCGCATGAACACTGAAGCTTTCTTT. It specifies CASSHRRMNTEAFF.

This clonotype was observed many times. The chain carries TRBV29-1 and TRBJ2-3; 11 nucleotides line up with TRBD2. Per germline, CDR1 SQVTM and CDR2 ANQGSEA. V shed 3 bases and J 6 bases; nucleotides not matched to a gene: 14. This CDR3 is 17 amino acids long. This chain's CDR3 is CSVDFSGRATGRDTQYF. DNA for the CDR3: TGCAGCGTTGACTTTAGCGGGAGGGCCACAGGTCGGGATACGCAGTATTTT.

The sample holds many counts of this clonotype. This chain links TRBV11-2 with TRBJ2-1, with D perhaps TRBD1 or TRBD2 (5 bases each). The germline CDR1 and CDR2 sequences are SGHAT and FQNNGV. The CDR3 contains 17 residues. V was clipped by 5 bases and J by 1 base, with 18 bases between them. The CDR3 loop reads CASSRRGTGPSYNEQFF. DNA of the CDR3: TGTGCCAGCAGCCGACGAGGGACGGGCCCTTCCTACAATGAGCAGTTCTTC.

This chain joins TRBV6-5 and TRBJ1-3; D call uncertain. CDR1 and CDR2 from the germline V gene are MNHEY and SVGAGI. V lost 6 bases to trimming and J lost 11 bases, with 14 bases between them. CDR3 length: 12 residues. CDR3 bases: TGTGCCAGCAGCTTCAAGGGTGGACCCATATATTTT. This codes for CASSFKGGPIYF.

In this sample, this clonotype turned up many times. The V and J genes are TRBV20-1 and TRBJ2-1; no definite D call. Germline V gene data show CDR1 as DFQATT and CDR2 as SNEGSKA (reference sequence). The CDR3 contains 13 residues. Trimming removed 3 bases from V and 4 bases from J, with 10 bases in between. DNA of the CDR3: TGCAGTGCTAGTCTAGGCCCGTACAATGAGCAGTTCTTC. Translated, it gives CSASLGPYNEQFF.

This clonotype was seen many times. CDR3 sequence (DNA): TGTGCCAGCAAGGAGTCGTGGTGGCAAGAGACCCAGTACTTC. This sequence encodes CASKESWWQETQYF. V gene TRBV27 combines with J gene TRBJ2-5; D unresolved. The V gene's germline CDR1 is MNHEY and CDR2 SMNVEV (reference sequence). The CDR3 runs to 14 residues. Trimming removed 7 bases at V and 2 bases at J, with 14 bases between.

CDR3 nucleotide sequence: TGTGCCAGCAGCGTAAGGTCCGGGACTAGCACCAATGAGCAGTTCTTC. Residues: CASSVRSGTSTNEQFF. This chain connects TRBV9 to TRBJ2-1; 9 bases agree with TRBD2. The V gene's germline CDR1 is SGDLS and CDR2 YYNGEE. The CDR3 has 16 residues. V gave up 1 base and J gave up 6 bases; unmatched junction bases: 8.

This clonotype was detected ten times or more. The chain couples TRBV12-3 or TRBV12-4 to TRBJ1-1; 7 bases are shared with TRBD1. With V trimmed by 1 base and J by 1 base, 0 bases remained unmatched. The CDR3 is 14 amino acids. In nucleotides, the CDR3 is TGTGCCAGCAGTTTAGGACAGGGGAACACTGAAGCTTTCTTT. Protein: CASSLGQGNTEAFF.

This clonotype was seen at least ten times. This rearrangement joins TRBV30 to TRBJ2-7; TRBD1 agrees at 7 bases. This CDR3 has 12 amino acids. The V gene's germline CDR1 is GTSNPN and CDR2 SVGIG (reference sequence). V lost 0 bases, J lost 12 bases, and 8 bases stayed unmatched. This CDR3 is CAWSVNTGAPYF. The DNA of the CDR3 is TGTGCCTGGAGTGTCAATACAGGGGCCCCGTACTTC.

This clonotype was seen many times. The rearrangement links TRBV5-6 to TRBJ2-5; no clear D gene. Trimming left V 2 bases short and J 4 bases short, with 9 bases between. The CDR3 consists of 13 residues. Germline CDR1 is SGHDT and CDR2 is YYEEEE. The CDR3: CASSFAQTETQYF. The CDR3 nucleotides read TGTGCCAGCAGCTTTGCCCAGACAGAGACCCAGTACTTC.

Ten or more counts support this clonotype. The CDR3 loop reads CASGNRNPNYGYTF. In DNA form, the CDR3 reads TGCGCCAGCGGAAATCGGAACCCTAACTATGGCTACACCTTC. V gene TRBV5-1 combines with J gene TRBJ1-2; D gene uncertain. V was pared by 7 bases and J by 0 bases, with 13 bases between. The CDR3 extends over 14 amino acids. In germline, CDR1 is SGHRS, CDR2 YFSETQ.